This T cell receptor (beta chain) was sequenced during a study of T cells in Graves' hyperthyroidism and ophthalmopathy. Turning to the study itself: At initial diagnosis, before any treatment had begun, peripheral blood was obtained.

Amplified TCR beta CDR3 regions derived from RNA transcripts. When the TCR CDR3 underwent first-round RT-PCR, the HTBI primer set was used. MiXCR was run by TCRdb on the multiplex PCR reads, yielding one entry per CDR3 protein. The sample includes fewer than 900,000 distinct CDR3 sequences, under 20% seen only once; the top ten take approximately 15%. At first hyperthyroidism diagnosis, before any ophthalmopathy symptoms, the blood sample was collected. This clonotype has at least ten counts. The antigen is not known. Study findings and constraints: The model identified upcoming ophthalmopathy a median 6.5 months ahead of onset.

The CDR3 length is 15 residues. The V end was cut by 6 bases, the J end by 1 base, with 15 bases between. This sequence joins TRBV12-3 or TRBV12-4 and TRBJ2-5; no clear D. This TCR came from a woman between 50 and 59 years old with Graves' hyperthyroidism that later progressed to Graves' ophthalmopathy. The sample consisted of blood. CDR3 nucleotide sequence: TGTGCCAGCAGAGCTCTCACGGGCTTCCAAGAGACCCAGTACTTC. It encodes CASRALTGFQETQYF.